Listed below are T cell receptor beta chains from one sample, sequenced in a study of blood T cells in healthy people across ages. TCRdb reprocessed the 5' RACE reads with MiXCR, giving one entry per CDR3 protein. The profile shows 550,000 to 700,000 distinct CDR3 sequences, approximately 30% of them singletons. The sample was blood. The receptors were gathered from a woman in her 70s in good health. The CDR3 runs from the conserved cysteine through the conserved F or W. Fields, in order: D gene, V gene, clone size, J gene, CDR3 protein, CDR3 DNA. A D gene is named only where the DNA matches it firmly. Part of the rows lack a size; the others show once, few, many or a class for expanded clones.

d_call: -
v_call: TRBV11-3
clone_size: -
j_call: TRBJ2-5
cdr3_aa: CASSLVLANLQEIQYF
cdr3_nt: TGTGCCAGCAGCTTAGTGCTAGCGAATCTCCAAGAGATCCAGTACTTC

d_call: -
v_call: TRBV24-1
clone_size: few
j_call: TRBJ2-3
cdr3_aa: CATSETGRTDTQYF
cdr3_nt: TGTGCCACCAGTGAAACCGGGCGCACAGATACGCAGTATTTT

d_call: -
v_call: TRBV3-1
clone_size: -
j_call: TRBJ2-4
cdr3_aa: CASSQGEGGNIQYF
cdr3_nt: TGTGCCAGCAGCCAAGGGGAAGGGGGGAACATTCAGTACTTC

d_call: -
v_call: TRBV2
clone_size: -
j_call: TRBJ2-2
cdr3_aa: CASSVGNTGELFF
cdr3_nt: TGTGCCAGCAGTGTTGGGAACACCGGGGAGCTGTTTTTT

d_call: -
v_call: TRBV5-1
clone_size: few
j_call: TRBJ1-1
cdr3_aa: CASTRDQNTEAFF
cdr3_nt: TGCGCCAGCACCAGGGACCAGAACACTGAAGCTTTCTTT

d_call: -
v_call: TRBV6-4
clone_size: few
j_call: TRBJ1-1
cdr3_aa: CASSDQPLGSNTEAFF
cdr3_nt: TGTGCCAGCAGTGACCAACCCTTAGGGAGTAACACTGAAGCTTTCTTT

d_call: TRBD1
v_call: TRBV5-5
clone_size: -
j_call: TRBJ2-5
cdr3_aa: CASSLGATGGETQYF
cdr3_nt: TGTGCCAGCAGCTTGGGGGCGACAGGGGGAGAGACCCAGTACTTC

d_call: TRBD1
v_call: TRBV29-1
clone_size: -
j_call: TRBJ2-1
cdr3_aa: CSVLIPGQGLNEQFF
cdr3_nt: TGCAGCGTTCTTATACCGGGACAGGGCTTAAATGAGCAGTTCTTC

d_call: TRBD1
v_call: TRBV28
clone_size: many
j_call: TRBJ1-5
cdr3_aa: CASRSDRAGNQPQHF
cdr3_nt: TGTGCCAGCAGGTCAGACAGGGCTGGTAATCAGCCCCAGCATTTT

d_call: TRBD1
v_call: TRBV5-1
clone_size: -
j_call: TRBJ2-3
cdr3_aa: CASSLEGTGLDTQYF
cdr3_nt: TGCGCCAGCAGCTTGGAAGGGACAGGGTTAGATACGCAGTATTTT

d_call: -
v_call: TRBV4-1
clone_size: few
j_call: TRBJ1-4
cdr3_aa: CASSTRGATNEKLFF
cdr3_nt: TGCGCCAGCAGCACACGCGGTGCAACTAATGAAAAACTGTTTTTT

d_call: TRBD1
v_call: TRBV20-1
clone_size: once
j_call: TRBJ2-5
cdr3_aa: CSAPGQGSRETQYF
cdr3_nt: TGCAGTGCACCGGGACAGGGGTCCCGAGAGACCCAGTACTTC

d_call: TRBD1
v_call: TRBV24-1
clone_size: few
j_call: TRBJ2-2
cdr3_aa: CATRDGDRDTGELFF
cdr3_nt: TGTGCCACCCGGGACGGGGACAGGGATACCGGGGAGCTGTTTTTT

d_call: TRBD1
v_call: TRBV20-1
clone_size: -
j_call: TRBJ2-5
cdr3_aa: CSARYLHRGRETQYF
cdr3_nt: TGCAGTGCTAGATACTTACACAGGGGGCGGGAGACCCAGTACTTC

d_call: TRBD1
v_call: TRBV7-6
clone_size: -
j_call: TRBJ1-6
cdr3_aa: CASSALTGALGSPLHF
cdr3_nt: TGTGCCAGCAGCGCCCTAACAGGGGCCCTGGGTTCACCCCTCCACTTT

d_call: -
v_call: TRBV6-6
clone_size: -
j_call: TRBJ2-7
cdr3_aa: CASTSRLASAGEQYF
cdr3_nt: TGTGCCAGCACCTCTAGACTGGCAAGCGCCGGCGAGCAGTACTTC

d_call: TRBD1
v_call: TRBV2
clone_size: -
j_call: TRBJ1-2
cdr3_aa: CASSADTGTGEGYTF
cdr3_nt: TGTGCCAGCAGTGCGGATACTGGGACAGGGGAAGGCTACACCTTC

d_call: TRBD1
v_call: TRBV18
clone_size: -
j_call: TRBJ2-5
cdr3_aa: CASSPTRGLSTETQYF
cdr3_nt: TGTGCCAGCTCACCGACCAGGGGGCTATCAACGGAGACCCAGTACTTC

d_call: -
v_call: TRBV4-2
clone_size: few
j_call: TRBJ2-1
cdr3_aa: CASSTPRGSSYNEQFF
cdr3_nt: TGTGCCAGCAGCACACCTAGGGGGAGCTCCTACAATGAGCAGTTCTTC

d_call: -
v_call: TRBV6-6
clone_size: few
j_call: TRBJ2-2
cdr3_aa: CASSPGAPTTGELFF
cdr3_nt: TGTGCCAGCAGCCCCGGGGCCCCTACTACCGGGGAGCTGTTTTTT

d_call: -
v_call: TRBV3-1
clone_size: few
j_call: TRBJ1-2
cdr3_aa: CASSQFPGTSKRNYGYTF
cdr3_nt: TGTGCCAGCAGCCAATTCCCCGGGACAAGCAAAAGGAACTATGGCTACACCTTC

d_call: TRBD1
v_call: TRBV12-3/TRBV12-4
clone_size: -
j_call: TRBJ1-1
cdr3_aa: CASSRGRQGGAFF
cdr3_nt: TGTGCCAGCAGTCGGGGTCGACAGGGGGGAGCTTTCTTT

d_call: -
v_call: TRBV20-1
clone_size: few
j_call: TRBJ2-7
cdr3_aa: CSATPRQETYEQYF
cdr3_nt: TGCAGTGCTACCCCTCGACAGGAAACCTACGAGCAGTACTTC

d_call: TRBD1
v_call: TRBV20-1
clone_size: -
j_call: TRBJ2-4
cdr3_aa: CSAGRQGGMRNIQYF
cdr3_nt: TGCAGTGCTGGTCGACAGGGTGGAATGAGAAACATTCAGTACTTC